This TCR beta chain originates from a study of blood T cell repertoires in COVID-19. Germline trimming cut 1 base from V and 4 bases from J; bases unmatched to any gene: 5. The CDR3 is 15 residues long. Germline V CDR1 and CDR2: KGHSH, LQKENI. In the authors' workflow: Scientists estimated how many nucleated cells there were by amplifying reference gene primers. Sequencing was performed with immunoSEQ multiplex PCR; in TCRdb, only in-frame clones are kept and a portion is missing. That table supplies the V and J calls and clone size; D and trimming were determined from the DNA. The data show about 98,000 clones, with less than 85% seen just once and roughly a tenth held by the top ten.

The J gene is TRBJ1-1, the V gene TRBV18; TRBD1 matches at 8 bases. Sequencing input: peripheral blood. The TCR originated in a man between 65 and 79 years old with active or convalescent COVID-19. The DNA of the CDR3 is TGTGCCAGCTCACCACAACAGGGGGAGGCCACTGAAGCTTTCTTT. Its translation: CASSPQQGEATEAFF. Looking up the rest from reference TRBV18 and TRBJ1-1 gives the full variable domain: NAGVMQNPRHLVRRRGQEARLRCSPMKGHSHVYWYRQLPEEGLKFMVYLQKENIIDESGMPKERFSAEFPKEGPSILRIQQVVRGDSAAYFCASSPQQGEATEAFFGQGTRLTVV.